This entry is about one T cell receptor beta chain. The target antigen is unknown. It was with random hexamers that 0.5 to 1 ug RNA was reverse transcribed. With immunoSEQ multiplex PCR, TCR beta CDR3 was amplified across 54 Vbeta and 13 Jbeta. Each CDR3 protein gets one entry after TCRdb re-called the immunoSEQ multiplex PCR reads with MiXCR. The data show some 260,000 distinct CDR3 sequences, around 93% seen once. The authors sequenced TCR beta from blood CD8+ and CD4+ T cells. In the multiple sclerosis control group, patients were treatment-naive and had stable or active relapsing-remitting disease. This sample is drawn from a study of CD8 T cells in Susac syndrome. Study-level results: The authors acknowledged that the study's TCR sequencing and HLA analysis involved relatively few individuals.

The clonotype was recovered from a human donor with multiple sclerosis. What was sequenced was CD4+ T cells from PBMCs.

The CDR3 spells CASSLVLGERNSPLHF. In DNA, the CDR3 is TGTGCCAGCAGCTTGGTTCTCGGGGAGCGGAATTCACCCCTCCACTTT. The V call is TRBV5-6, the J call TRBJ1-6; D remains unclear. Germline values: CDR1 SGHDT, CDR2 YYEEEE. The CDR3 runs to 16 residues. The ends were cut back, 0 bases at V and 7 bases at J, with 14 bases in the middle.